This T cell receptor (beta chain) appears in the sequencing data of a study of persistence of HIV-infected CD4 T cells. The immunoSEQ assay was version 4, run in survey mode. The protocol was immunoSEQ multiplex PCR, while the TCRdb copy is restricted to in-frame clones and leaves out a portion. Found here are fewer than 20,000 clones, around 82% of them singletons; the top ten hold roughly 7%. On this clone itself: Its matching antigen is unknown.

V lost 4 bases to trimming and J lost 2 bases; unmatched junction nucleotides: 8. The CDR3 length is 15 residues. The germline gives CDR1 SGHNT, CDR2 YENEEA. Whole-study findings and limits: Within sorted populations, more oligoclonal TCRs accompanied more oligoclonal proviruses.

Lysates of CMV-infected fibroblasts at approximately 9.6 ug/mL stimulated these cells. CD4+ T cells upregulating both CD40 ligand and CD69 were sorted as responding cells. Inclusion required CMV-positive serology and CD4+ counts above 400 cells/uL. Anti-CD28/CD49d costimulation, CD40-blocking antibody and enfuvirtide were given to CD8-depleted PBMCs for 15 to 20 hours. This TCR came from an adult man with HIV who was CMV-seropositive. The specimen was CD4+ T cells sorted from PBMCs after approximately 18-hour stimulation, collected from a patient who received antiretroviral therapy. V usage is TRBV11-3 and J usage is TRBJ2-7; 7 positions agree with TRBD1. The CDR3 DNA follows: TGTGCCAGCAGCTCTTCTACACAGGGGCCCTACGAGCAGTACTTC. Translating it yields CASSSSTQGPYEQYF. The variable domain in full, with the rest retrieved from reference TRBV11-3 and TRBJ2-7, is EAGVVQSPRYKIIEKKQPVAFWCNPISGHNTLYWYLQNLGQGPELLIRYENEEAVDDSQLPKDRFSAERLKGVDSTLKIQPAELGDSAVYLCASSSSTQGPYEQYFGPGTRLTVT.